Below, 18 T cell receptor beta chains from the same sample are listed, as sequenced in a study of cytotoxic CD8 clonotypes in ibrutinib-treated CLL. The table came from immunoSEQ multiplex PCR; TCRdb's copy has only in-frame clones and leaves some out. This repertoire shows 300,000 to 350,000 clones, roughly 85% found once; its top ten account for 6.5% to 8.5%. The material was PBMCs, obtained before ibrutinib treatment. The receptors originated from a human donor with chronic lymphocytic leukemia.

The chain carries TRBV27 and TRBJ2-1; D is perhaps TRBD2 (5 bases). Germline V CDR1 and CDR2: MNHEY, SMNVEV (reference sequence). This CDR3 region has 16 residues. Trimming pared 2 bases from V and 7 bases from J, leaving 18 bases between. The CDR3 loop is CASSLAGGWVYNEQFF. CDR3 nucleotides: TGTGCCAGCAGTTTAGCGGGCGGCTGGGTGTATAATGAGCAGTTCTTC.

About this clone itself: Other nucleotide sequences from this sample produce the same CDR3. The chain has TRBV9 and TRBJ1-1; D gene uncertain. Germline V gene data show CDR1 as SGDLS and CDR2 as YYNGEE. Trimming pared 0 bases from V and 1 base from J, leaving 4 bases between. The CDR3 consists of 13 residues. This chain's CDR3 is CASSVDANTEAFF. CDR3 bases: TGTGCCAGCAGCGTAGACGCGAACACTGAAGCTTTCTTT.

The rearrangement links TRBV4-3 to TRBJ2-7; 9 nucleotides agree with TRBD1. Germline CDR1 is LGHNA and CDR2 is YSLEER. V was clipped by 4 bases and J by 4 bases; unmatched bases: 8. The CDR3 spans 15 residues. CDR3 amino acids: CASSLGQGFFYEQYF. The CDR3 DNA reads TGCGCCAGCAGCCTAGGACAGGGGTTTTTTTACGAGCAGTACTTC.

The chain combines TRBV25-1 with TRBJ1-2; D uncertain. V gave up 7 bases and J gave up 2 bases, with 5 bases separating them. CDR1 and CDR2 from the germline V gene are MGHDK and SYGVNS. The CDR3 runs 11 residues. This CDR3 reads CASMRNYGYTF. The CDR3 bases are TGTGCCAGCATGAGGAACTATGGCTACACCTTC.

The chain recombines TRBV15 with TRBJ2-3, with a tentative D call TRBD2 (6 bases). The CDR3 is 14 residues long. Germline CDR1 is LNHNV and CDR2 is YYDKDF (reference sequence). Between the trimmed V and J ends, which lost 5 bases and 5 bases, there was a span of 14 bases. The chain's CDR3 is CATSGRGTEDTQYF. The DNA for the CDR3 is TGTGCCACCAGCGGTCGCGGGACTGAAGATACGCAGTATTTT.

This chain links TRBV14 with TRBJ1-1; D is unclear. Germline V lookup: CDR1 SGHDN, CDR2 FVKESK. This CDR3 has 13 residues. V lost 1 base and J 1 base, leaving 4 bases between the germline ends. For the CDR3, the DNA is TGTGCCAGCAGCCAAGTAAGGAACACTGAAGCTTTCTTT. Encoded protein: CASSQVRNTEAFF.

The chain carries TRBV9 and TRBJ2-2; 8 positions match TRBD2. V lost 1 base and J lost 4; bases outside the gene matches: 3. The CDR3 totals 15 residues. CDR1 SGDLS and CDR2 YYNGEE come from the germline V gene. The CDR3 region is CASSVTSGTTGELFF. DNA of the CDR3: TGTGCCAGCAGCGTAACTAGCGGAACCACCGGGGAGCTGTTTTTT. The full variable domain, with the rest looked up from reference TRBV9 and TRBJ2-2, is DSGVTQTPKHLITATGQRVTLRCSPRSGDLSVYWYQQSLDQGLQFLIQYYNGEERAKGNILERFSAQQFPDLHSELNLSSLELGDSALYFCASSVTSGTTGELFFGEGSRLTVL.

The genes are TRBV4-3 and TRBJ2-7; 7 bases match TRBD2. Trimming removed 0 bases from V and 3 bases from J; junction bases left unmatched: 5. Per germline, CDR1 LGHNA and CDR2 YSLEER. The CDR3 is 15 amino acids. The CDR3 region has the DNA TGCGCCAGCAGCCAAGATACGGGGGGTAGCTACGAGCAGTACTTC. Translated: CASSQDTGGSYEQYF.

This clone appeared a single time. This chain links TRBV7-9 with TRBJ2-1; D may correspond to TRBD1 or TRBD2 (7 bases each). Germline V lookup: CDR1 SEHNR, CDR2 FQNEAQ (reference sequence). The CDR3 covers 15 residues. V dropped 4 bases and J dropped 4 bases, with 14 bases sitting between them. The CDR3 protein is CASSSTGREYNEQFF. The CDR3 DNA sequence: TGTGCCAGCAGCTCGACAGGGAGGGAGTACAATGAGCAGTTCTTC.

The gene calls are TRBV29-1 and TRBJ2-3, with D possibly matching TRBD1 (5 bases). This CDR3 has 14 residues. V lost 5 bases to trimming and J lost 4 bases, with 16 bases between them. CDR1 and CDR2 from the germline V gene are SQVTM and ANQGSEA. The CDR3 DNA reads TGCAGCGTTAGTCACAGGCTTTTGCCAGATACGCAGTATTTT. It translates to CSVSHRLLPDTQYF.

This clone has a handful of counts. This chain uses TRBV11-3 with TRBJ2-7; 10 bases line up with TRBD1. Germline-derived CDR1 and CDR2 are SGHNT and YENEEA. The V segment lost 1 base and the J segment 4 bases; nucleotides outside the gene matches: 7. The CDR3 length is 16 residues. The CDR3 DNA is TGTGCCAGCAGCTTAGTCCCCTCGGGACAGGGGTACGAGCAGTACTTC. Translated, it gives CASSLVPSGQGYEQYF.

The rearrangement uses TRBV10-3 and TRBJ2-2, with D unresolved. Germline V lookup: CDR1 ENHRY, CDR2 SYGVKD. CDR3 length: 17 amino acids. Trimming took 6 bases from V and 1 from J, leaving 18 bases between them. The CDR3 protein is CAIRRTRTQENTGELFF. In DNA form, the CDR3 reads TGTGCCATCAGACGAACGAGGACGCAGGAGAACACCGGGGAGCTGTTTTTT.

This chain links TRBV5-1 with TRBJ1-1, with 8 bases fitting TRBD1. The CDR3 contains 15 residues. Germline V gene lookup returns CDR1 SGHRS and CDR2 YFSETQ. The V segment lost 5 bases and the J segment 1 base; nucleotides outside the gene matches: 7. The CDR3, as DNA: TGCGCCAGCAGGCGACAGGGGAGAGGGAACACTGAAGCTTTCTTT. It codes for CASRRQGRGNTEAFF.

The gene calls are TRBV6-6 and TRBJ1-2, with a weak D call TRBD1 (6 bases). Per germline, CDR1 MNHNY and CDR2 SVGAGI (reference sequence). This CDR3 has 14 residues. Trimming shortened V by 5 bases and J by 4 bases, and 14 bases separated the two germline ends. The CDR3 DNA reads TGTGCCAGCAGTCAAACAGGGTTGCCCTATGGCTACACCTTC. Translated, it gives CASSQTGLPYGYTF.

The V call is TRBV11-2, the J call TRBJ2-2, with D hard to call. The CDR3 totals 15 residues. The germline gives CDR1 SGHAT, CDR2 FQNNGV. V was shortened by 5 bases and J by 8 bases, with 18 bases between the two germline ends. The CDR3 coding sequence is TGTGCCAGCAGCAATTTACGGATCTCTTTGGGGGAGCTGTTTTTT. As protein: CASSNLRISLGELFF.

The CDR3 DNA sequence: TGTGCCACCCTACAATCTAGCGGCCCCTACAATGAGCAGTTCTTC. Translated, it gives CATLQSSGPYNEQFF. This sequence joins TRBV7-9 and TRBJ2-1; 7 positions match TRBD2. There are 15 residues in the CDR3. J gave up 2 bases and V 10 bases, and 11 bases lay outside the gene matches. Germline CDR1 is SEHNR and CDR2 is FQNEAQ (reference sequence).

This clone appeared once. The chain recombines TRBV19 with TRBJ1-3; 8 bases fit TRBD1. V trimming: 9 bases; J trimming: 3 bases; junction bases outside the gene matches: 4. The CDR3 is 13 amino acids. The germline V gene has CDR1 LNHDA and CDR2 SQIVND (reference sequence). As DNA, the CDR3 is TGTGCCAGCCTGGACAGGGATGGAAACACCATATATTTT. The encoded protein is CASLDRDGNTIYF.

The rearrangement links TRBV2 to TRBJ2-5; 10 positions agree with TRBD2. Germline assignment: CDR1 SNHLY and CDR2 FYNNEI. The V segment lost 4 bases and the J segment 5 bases; nucleotides outside the gene matches: 10. This CDR3 has 16 residues. CDR3 in amino acids: CASSGGLAGEAETQYF. CDR3 nucleotide sequence: TGTGCCAGCAGTGGAGGGCTAGCGGGAGAGGCGGAGACCCAGTACTTC. The complete variable domain, with remaining parts taken from reference TRBV2 and TRBJ2-5, reads EPEVTQTPSHQVTQMGQEVILRCVPISNHLYFYWYRQILGQKVEFLVSFYNNEISEKSEIFDDQFSVERPDGSNFTLKIRSTKLEDSAMYFCASSGGLAGEAETQYFGPGTRLLVL.